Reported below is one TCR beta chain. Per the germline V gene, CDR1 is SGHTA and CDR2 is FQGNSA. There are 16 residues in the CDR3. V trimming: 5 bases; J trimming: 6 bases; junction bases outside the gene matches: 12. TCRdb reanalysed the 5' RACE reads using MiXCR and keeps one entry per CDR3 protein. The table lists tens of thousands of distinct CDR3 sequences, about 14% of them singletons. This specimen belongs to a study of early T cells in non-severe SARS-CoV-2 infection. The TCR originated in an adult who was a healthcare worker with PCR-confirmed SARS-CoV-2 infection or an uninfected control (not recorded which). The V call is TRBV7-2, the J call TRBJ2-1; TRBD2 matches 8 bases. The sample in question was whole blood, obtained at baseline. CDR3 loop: CASSHPGLENPNEQFF. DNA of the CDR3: TGTGCCAGCAGCCATCCGGGACTAGAGAATCCCAATGAGCAGTTCTTC.